This T cell receptor (beta chain) was retrieved from a study of shared clonotypes between healthy human individuals. Study-wide results and caveats: Estimated clonotype richness was generally higher in naive than memory subsets.

CDR1 and CDR2 (germline): MNHEY, SVGAGI. With 4 bases clipped from V and 6 bases from J, the junction kept 12 bases outside the gene matches. The CDR3 runs 16 residues. Details on this clone: Its antigen remains unknown.

The naive CD8 fraction comprised CD45RO-negative cells positively selected for CCR7 and excluded terminally differentiated effector memory CD45RA+ cells. Method: immunoSEQ multiplex PCR; TCRdb's copy keeps in-frame clones and lacks some. The sample carries millions of clones, 90% to 95% recorded once. The sample taken for sequencing was naive CD8+ T cells from PBMCs. The TCR comes from a man younger than 35 in good health. Some clones in this sample may be carry-over from other donors' samples. This chain uses TRBV6-5 with TRBJ2-7, with 10 bases fitting TRBD1. CDR3 coding DNA: TGTGCCAGCAGTTTAGGTGGCTGGACAGGGGGAGTCGAGCAGTACTTC. Translated, it gives CASSLGGWTGGVEQYF.